The rows below give T cell receptor beta chains drawn from one sample of a study of OX40 agonist ivuxolimab in advanced cancers. TCRdb keeps only in-frame clones here, not all; method: immunoSEQ multiplex PCR. The sample gives about 48,000 clones, approximately 78% of which show up once; about 7.3% is in the top ten. The starting material was CD4+ or CD8+ T cells sorted from blood, obtained in a trial of the OX40 agonist ivuxolimab. Source of these receptors: an adult with an advanced solid tumor such as melanoma, head and neck, liver or kidney cancer. CDR3s include the opening cysteine and the closing phenylalanine or tryptophan. A D gene is named only where the DNA matches it firmly. Clone sizes are given selectively: once, few, many, or a class where the clone is expanded.

D: .; J: TRBJ2-1; V: TRBV19; size: .; DNA: TGTGCCAGTAGTATCTCCTACAATGAGCAGTTCTTC; CDR3: CASSISYNEQFF
D: .; J: TRBJ2-3; V: TRBV10-1; size: .; DNA: TGCGCCAGCAGTGTAGGAGGGAGTAGGGCAGATACGCAGTATTTT; CDR3: CASSVGGSRADTQYF
D: .; J: TRBJ2-3; V: TRBV18; size: .; DNA: TGTGCCAGCTCACCGAAAGGCCAGCAGGGAGATACGCAGTATTTT; CDR3: CASSPKGQQGDTQYF
D: TRBD2; J: TRBJ2-3; V: TRBV6-6; size: .; DNA: TGTGCCAGCAGTTACGTAGCGGGAGCGATAGATACGCAGTATTTT; CDR3: CASSYVAGAIDTQYF
D: .; J: TRBJ2-2; V: TRBV7-6; size: .; DNA: TGTGCCAGCAGCTTAGGTCGTATTGGGACCGGGGAGCTGTTTTTT; CDR3: CASSLGRIGTGELFF
D: TRBD2; J: TRBJ2-2; V: TRBV5-1; size: .; DNA: TGCGCCAGCAGCGACCTGGCTAGCGGGAGGGCCTTCACCGGGGAGCTGTTTTTT; CDR3: CASSDLASGRAFTGELFF
D: .; J: TRBJ1-1; V: TRBV7-9; size: .; DNA: TGTGCCAGCAGCTATAATGACATGAACACTGAAGCTTTCTTT; CDR3: CASSYNDMNTEAFF
D: .; J: TRBJ1-5; V: TRBV5-8; size: .; DNA: TGTGCCAGCAGCTTGTACGGGTATAGCAATCAGCCCCAGCATTTT; CDR3: CASSLYGYSNQPQHF
D: .; J: TRBJ1-6; V: TRBV5-6; size: .; DNA: TGTGCCAGCAGCTTTCGGAGAGGGGAGTCCTATAATTCACCCCTCCACTTT; CDR3: CASSFRRGESYNSPLHF
D: TRBD2; J: TRBJ2-1; V: TRBV7-2; size: .; DNA: TGTGCCAGCAGCTTAATTCGGGGGGGTTGGAATGAGCAGTTCTTC; CDR3: CASSLIRGGWNEQFF
D: .; J: TRBJ1-5; V: TRBV6-5; size: .; DNA: TGTGCCAGCGGTCAATTTGGACAGACCCGTCAGCCCCAGCATTTT; CDR3: CASGQFGQTRQPQHF
D: TRBD2; J: TRBJ2-2; V: TRBV11-2; size: .; DNA: TGTGCCAGCAGCTTTCCGGGACTAGCGGGAGGAGGCACCGGGGAGCTGTTTTTT; CDR3: CASSFPGLAGGGTGELFF
D: .; J: TRBJ1-5; V: TRBV7-6; size: once; DNA: TGTGCCAGCAGCCTCGGACCTCTTCAGCCCCAGCATTTT; CDR3: CASSLGPLQPQHF
D: .; J: TRBJ1-2; V: TRBV4-1; size: .; DNA: TGCGCCAGCAGCCAAGCGAAAGGGGACATTAACTATGGCTACACCTTC; CDR3: CASSQAKGDINYGYTF
D: .; J: TRBJ1-5; V: TRBV30; size: few; DNA: TGTGCCTGGACCCAGGGAAGGAATCAGCCCCAGCATTTT; CDR3: CAWTQGRNQPQHF
D: .; J: TRBJ2-3; V: TRBV30; size: .; DNA: TGTGCCTGGACAGGGAGCACAGATACGCAGTATTTT; CDR3: CAWTGSTDTQYF
D: TRBD1; J: TRBJ1-5; V: TRBV25-1; size: few; DNA: TGTGCCAGCACGGACAGGGCCGACGGGCCCCAGCATTTT; CDR3: CASTDRADGPQHF
D: TRBD1; J: TRBJ1-2; V: TRBV30; size: .; DNA: TGTGCCTGGTATCGAGGGGGCGTGAAGGGCTACACCTTC; CDR3: CAWYRGGVKGYTF
D: TRBD2; J: TRBJ2-2; V: TRBV7-2; size: .; DNA: TGTGCCAGCAGAGGGACTAGCGGAAACACCGGGGAGCTGTTTTTT; CDR3: CASRGTSGNTGELFF
D: .; J: TRBJ2-3; V: TRBV7-2; size: .; DNA: TGTGCCAGCAGCTTCGCGGGTTCCACAGATACGCAGTATTTT; CDR3: CASSFAGSTDTQYF
D: TRBD2; J: TRBJ2-5; V: TRBV5-4; size: few; DNA: TGTGCCAGCAGCCTCAGGACTAGCGGGAGAAAAGAGACCCAGTACTTC; CDR3: CASSLRTSGRKETQYF
D: .; J: TRBJ1-2; V: TRBV27; size: .; DNA: TGTGCCAGCAGTCCGGGACTGGCTAACTATGGCTACACCTTC; CDR3: CASSPGLANYGYTF
D: .; J: TRBJ1-2; V: TRBV5-1; size: .; DNA: TGCGCCAGCAGCTTGGCGGACAGATCCGGTGGCTACACCTTC; CDR3: CASSLADRSGGYTF
D: TRBD2; J: TRBJ2-1; V: TRBV11-2; size: .; DNA: TGTGCCAGCAGCTTAACGACTAGCGGGACCTACAATGAGCAGTTCTTC; CDR3: CASSLTTSGTYNEQFF
D: .; J: TRBJ2-1; V: TRBV2; size: .; DNA: TGTGCCAGCAGTGAAGCTGGGGAGGCGGATCAGTTCTTC; CDR3: CASSEAGEADQFF
D: TRBD2; J: TRBJ2-1; V: TRBV19; size: once; DNA: TGTGCCAGTAGTAGCCGACTAGCGGGGTACAATGAGCAGTTCTTC; CDR3: CASSSRLAGYNEQFF
D: .; J: TRBJ2-4; V: TRBV5-1; size: .; DNA: TGCGCCAGCAGCTATGATCAGGGAGTCGGCTACATTCAGTACTTC; CDR3: CASSYDQGVGYIQYF
D: .; J: TRBJ2-5; V: TRBV6-5; size: once; DNA: TGTGCCAGCAACCCGGGGAGGTTTGCCATGGAGACCCAGTACTTC; CDR3: CASNPGRFAMETQYF
D: TRBD2; J: TRBJ2-1; V: TRBV6-1; size: few; DNA: TGTGCCAGGCGGCGACTAGCGGGGGTCTACAATGAGCAGTTCTTC; CDR3: CARRRLAGVYNEQFF
D: .; J: TRBJ2-7; V: TRBV6-6; size: .; DNA: TGTGCCAGCAGTGTGACTAAGTCTGGCTACGAGCAGTACTTC; CDR3: CASSVTKSGYEQYF
D: .; J: TRBJ2-1; V: TRBV5-6; size: .; DNA: TGTGCCAGCAGCTTCTCCTTAGGAGGAATGGGCTCCTACAATGAGCAGTTCTTC; CDR3: CASSFSLGGMGSYNEQFF
D: TRBD2; J: TRBJ2-1; V: TRBV7-2; size: .; DNA: TGTGCCAGCAGCCTAGCGGGAGGCATCTCCTACAATGAGCAGTTCTTC; CDR3: CASSLAGGISYNEQFF
D: .; J: TRBJ1-2; V: TRBV5-8; size: .; DNA: TGTGCCAGCAGCTTGAGGACCGTTCTCTATGGCTACACCTTC; CDR3: CASSLRTVLYGYTF
D: .; J: TRBJ1-1; V: TRBV7-2; size: few; DNA: TGTGCCAGCAGCTTCGGGGCGCGGACTGAAGCTTTCTTT; CDR3: CASSFGARTEAFF
D: .; J: TRBJ2-1; V: TRBV6-6; size: .; DNA: TGTGCCAGCAGTCCCGCTAATGAGCAGTTCTTC; CDR3: CASSPANEQFF
D: .; J: TRBJ2-2; V: TRBV5-1; size: .; DNA: TGCGCCAGCAGCTCCAGCTTAAACACCGGGGAGCTGTTTTTT; CDR3: CASSSSLNTGELFF
D: .; J: TRBJ2-7; V: TRBV15; size: .; DNA: TGTGCCACCAGCAGAGAAGAGGGGTACTTCGGATACGAGCAGTACTTC; CDR3: CATSREEGYFGYEQYF
D: .; J: TRBJ2-7; V: TRBV29-1; size: .; DNA: TGCAGCGTTCAGATGCAGGGTGCCGAGCAGTACTTC; CDR3: CSVQMQGAEQYF
D: .; J: TRBJ2-7; V: TRBV6-5; size: .; DNA: TGTGCCAGCAGTTACCGGCAAAGCGAGCAGTACTTC; CDR3: CASSYRQSEQYF
D: .; J: TRBJ2-7; V: TRBV10-3; size: once; DNA: TGTGCCATCAGTGATCTTAGGAGTGGCTACGAGCAGTACTTC; CDR3: CAISDLRSGYEQYF
D: .; J: TRBJ1-1; V: TRBV18; size: once; DNA: TGTGCCAGCTCACCAGGGAATATAGTCGCTGAAGCTTTCTTT; CDR3: CASSPGNIVAEAFF
D: .; J: TRBJ1-2; V: TRBV4-1; size: .; DNA: TGCGCCAGCAGCCAAGATCTGCGGACGACTAACTATGGCTACACCTTC; CDR3: CASSQDLRTTNYGYTF
D: TRBD2; J: TRBJ2-3; V: TRBV18; size: once; DNA: TGTGCCAGCTCACCACGACTAGCGAGCACAGATACGCAGTATTTT; CDR3: CASSPRLASTDTQYF
D: .; J: TRBJ2-5; V: TRBV30; size: .; DNA: TGTGCCTCGGATTTAGGGACGACAGAAGAGACCCAGTACTTC; CDR3: CASDLGTTEETQYF
D: .; J: TRBJ1-1; V: TRBV2; size: medium-sized; DNA: TGTGCCAGCAGCCCCGGAATGTGGGACACTGAAGCTTTCTTT; CDR3: CASSPGMWDTEAFF
D: TRBD1; J: TRBJ1-1; V: TRBV10-2; size: .; DNA: TGCGCCAGCAGTGAGCCAGGGACAGGGGGAGTAGTGACTGAAGCTTTCTTT; CDR3: CASSEPGTGGVVTEAFF
D: TRBD2; J: TRBJ2-1; V: TRBV7-6; size: few; DNA: TGTGCCAGCAGCCCCCCTCGGGCGGGAGGAGGCAATGAGCAGTTCTTC; CDR3: CASSPPRAGGGNEQFF
D: TRBD1; J: TRBJ2-7; V: TRBV7-2; size: .; DNA: TGTGCCAGCAGCCTCGGACAGGTTAGCTCCTACGAGCAGTACTTC; CDR3: CASSLGQVSSYEQYF
D: .; J: TRBJ2-1; V: TRBV28; size: .; DNA: TGTGCCAGCAGTTCGAGAGGGAAGGGGGATCGAAATGAGCAGTTCTTC; CDR3: CASSSRGKGDRNEQFF
D: TRBD1; J: TRBJ1-2; V: TRBV2; size: medium-sized; DNA: TGTGCCAGCCCAGACAGGGGGCAGGGCTATGGCTACACCTTC; CDR3: CASPDRGQGYGYTF
D: TRBD2; J: TRBJ2-3; V: TRBV9; size: .; DNA: TGTGCCAGCAGCGTACGGACTAGCGCCGATACGCAGTATTTT; CDR3: CASSVRTSADTQYF
D: .; J: TRBJ2-5; V: TRBV10-1; size: .; DNA: TGCGCCAGCAGTGAGTCCGCGGGTGCGTTGGAGACCCAGTACTTC; CDR3: CASSESAGALETQYF
D: .; J: TRBJ1-2; V: TRBV5-1; size: once; DNA: TGCGCCAGCAGCTTGGCCAGGGTAAACTATGGCTACACCTTC; CDR3: CASSLARVNYGYTF
D: .; J: TRBJ2-7; V: TRBV7-9; size: .; DNA: TGTGCCAGCACCACCTCTGGGGCGGGATTCTACGAGCAGTACTTC; CDR3: CASTTSGAGFYEQYF